These T cell receptor beta chains were read from a single sample in a study of Graves' ophthalmopathy and Graves' hyperthyroidism. In TCRdb, the multiplex PCR reads were re-called with MiXCR into one record per CDR3 protein. The table shows around 1.1 million distinct CDR3 sequences, with 35% to 40% occurring only once. Sequenced input: peripheral blood or thyroid tissue (not recorded which). The receptors were sampled from an adult man with Graves' hyperthyroidism. Each CDR3 is given with its conserved first and last residue. A D gene is named only where the DNA matches it firmly. Part of the rows lack a size; the others show once, few, many or a class for expanded clones.

cdr3_aa: CSALAGETGSYEQYF
cdr3_nt: TGCAGTGCGCTCGCAGGAGAGACAGGTTCCTACGAGCAGTACTTC
v_call: TRBV20-1
j_call: TRBJ2-7
clone_size: NA
d_call: NA

cdr3_aa: CASSSTTLMNTEAFF
cdr3_nt: TGTGCCAGCTCATCGACAACTCTGATGAACACTGAAGCTTTCTTT
v_call: TRBV18
j_call: TRBJ1-1
clone_size: NA
d_call: NA

cdr3_aa: CSARFRGQGAFF
cdr3_nt: TGCAGTGCTAGGTTCCGGGGCCAAGGAGCTTTCTTT
v_call: TRBV20-1
j_call: TRBJ1-1
clone_size: many
d_call: NA

cdr3_aa: CASSFGPNQPQHF
cdr3_nt: TGTGCCAGCAGCTTTGGCCCCAATCAGCCCCAGCATTTT
v_call: TRBV7-9
j_call: TRBJ1-5
clone_size: many
d_call: NA

cdr3_aa: CSARDLGQGELFF
cdr3_nt: TGCAGTGCTAGAGACCTGGGACAGGGGGAGCTGTTTTTT
v_call: TRBV20-1
j_call: TRBJ2-2
clone_size: NA
d_call: TRBD1

cdr3_aa: CASGTGQGTYEQYF
cdr3_nt: TGTGCCAGCGGGACGGGACAGGGGACCTACGAGCAGTACTTC
v_call: TRBV6-2/TRBV6-3
j_call: TRBJ2-7
clone_size: NA
d_call: TRBD1

cdr3_aa: CASRISGANVLTF
cdr3_nt: TGTGCCAGCAGAATCTCTGGGGCCAACGTCCTGACTTTC
v_call: TRBV14
j_call: TRBJ2-6
clone_size: many
d_call: NA

cdr3_aa: CASSRAEAGYTF
cdr3_nt: TGTGCCAGTAGTAGGGCAGAGGCTGGCTACACCTTC
v_call: TRBV19
j_call: TRBJ1-2
clone_size: many
d_call: NA

cdr3_aa: CASTTGTKNSPLHF
cdr3_nt: TGTGCCAGCACCACCGGGACAAAAAATTCACCCCTCCACTTT
v_call: TRBV12-3/TRBV12-4
j_call: TRBJ1-6
clone_size: many
d_call: NA

cdr3_aa: CASSVSGSNQPQHF
cdr3_nt: TGTGCCAGCAGCGTAAGCGGCTCCAATCAGCCCCAGCATTTT
v_call: TRBV9
j_call: TRBJ1-5
clone_size: many
d_call: NA

cdr3_aa: CASSSSSYENYGYTF
cdr3_nt: TGTGCCAGCAGCTCTAGCTCCTACGAGAACTATGGCTACACCTTC
v_call: TRBV7-9
j_call: TRBJ1-2
clone_size: NA
d_call: NA

cdr3_aa: CASSPDGQGYRETQHF
cdr3_nt: TGTGCCAGCAGCCCCGACGGACAGGGCTATCGGGAGACCCAGCATTTT
v_call: TRBV7-8
j_call: TRBJ1-5
clone_size: NA
d_call: TRBD1

cdr3_aa: CASSVGEGRPVGYTF
cdr3_nt: TGTGCCAGCAGCGTAGGGGAGGGGAGACCGGTCGGCTACACCTTC
v_call: TRBV9
j_call: TRBJ1-2
clone_size: NA
d_call: NA

cdr3_aa: CSARAPTGQTQYF
cdr3_nt: TGCAGTGCTAGAGCCCCGACTGGGCAGACCCAGTACTTC
v_call: TRBV20-1
j_call: TRBJ2-5
clone_size: NA
d_call: NA

cdr3_aa: CATSGGQGDEAFF
cdr3_nt: TGTGCCACCAGCGGGGGACAGGGGGATGAAGCTTTCTTT
v_call: TRBV15
j_call: TRBJ1-1
clone_size: NA
d_call: TRBD1

cdr3_aa: CASSTEPGLAGELFF
cdr3_nt: TGTGCCAGCAGCACGGAACCAGGACTAGCCGGGGAGCTGTTTTTT
v_call: TRBV7-6
j_call: TRBJ2-2
clone_size: NA
d_call: TRBD2

cdr3_aa: CATSDRRTGIGNWRGYTF
cdr3_nt: TGTGCCACCAGTGACCGCCGAACAGGGATCGGCAATTGGCGTGGCTACACCTTC
v_call: TRBV9
j_call: TRBJ1-2
clone_size: NA
d_call: NA

cdr3_aa: CASSPGTSGGHQETQYF
cdr3_nt: TGTGCCAGCAGCCCTGGGACTAGCGGGGGGCACCAAGAGACCCAGTACTTC
v_call: TRBV9
j_call: TRBJ2-5
clone_size: few
d_call: TRBD2

cdr3_aa: CASSVDWGVETQYF
cdr3_nt: TGTGCCAGCAGCGTGGACTGGGGAGTAGAGACCCAGTACTTC
v_call: TRBV7-3
j_call: TRBJ2-5
clone_size: NA
d_call: NA

cdr3_aa: CASTPRGGTYEQYF
cdr3_nt: TGTGCCAGCACCCCTAGGGGGGGTACCTACGAGCAGTACTTC
v_call: TRBV7-2
j_call: TRBJ2-7
clone_size: many
d_call: NA

cdr3_aa: CATSDLEGGQPQYF
cdr3_nt: TGTGCCACCAGTGATTTGGAGGGAGGGCAGCCCCAGTACTTC
v_call: TRBV24-1
j_call: TRBJ2-5
clone_size: once
d_call: TRBD2

cdr3_aa: CASLPGLASVYEQYF
cdr3_nt: TGTGCCAGCCTACCCGGACTAGCGAGCGTTTACGAGCAGTACTTC
v_call: TRBV7-9
j_call: TRBJ2-7
clone_size: once
d_call: TRBD2

cdr3_aa: CASSLLGALNTEAFF
cdr3_nt: TGTGCCAGCAGTTTACTCGGGGCTTTAAACACTGAAGCTTTCTTT
v_call: TRBV12-3/TRBV12-4
j_call: TRBJ1-1
clone_size: many
d_call: NA

cdr3_aa: CASSYSVKGTAGNTIYF
cdr3_nt: TGTGCCAGCAGTTACTCCGTAAAAGGGACAGCTGGAAACACCATATATTTT
v_call: TRBV10-3
j_call: TRBJ1-3
clone_size: NA
d_call: TRBD1

cdr3_aa: CSASGTGTYEQYF
cdr3_nt: TGCAGCGCTTCCGGGACAGGGACCTACGAGCAGTACTTC
v_call: TRBV20-1
j_call: TRBJ2-7
clone_size: many
d_call: TRBD1

cdr3_aa: CASSQGSFQPQHF
cdr3_nt: TGCGCCAGCAGCCAAGGCAGCTTCCAGCCCCAGCATTTT
v_call: TRBV4-3
j_call: TRBJ1-5
clone_size: NA
d_call: NA

cdr3_aa: CASSSVAGEAETQYF
cdr3_nt: TGCGCCAGCAGCTCCGTAGCGGGAGAAGCGGAGACCCAGTACTTC
v_call: TRBV5-5
j_call: TRBJ2-5
clone_size: NA
d_call: TRBD2

cdr3_aa: CASSPDSTSGSEQYF
cdr3_nt: TGTGCCAGCTCACCTGACTCAACTAGCGGGAGCGAGCAGTACTTC
v_call: TRBV14
j_call: TRBJ2-7
clone_size: NA
d_call: TRBD2

cdr3_aa: CASSVSGKPGTGELFF
cdr3_nt: TGTGCCAGCAGTGTCAGCGGGAAACCGGGCACCGGGGAGCTGTTTTTT
v_call: TRBV2
j_call: TRBJ2-2
clone_size: NA
d_call: TRBD2

cdr3_aa: CASSLDPGVNSPLHF
cdr3_nt: TGCGCCAGCAGCTTGGATCCGGGAGTTAATTCACCCCTCCACTTT
v_call: TRBV5-1
j_call: TRBJ1-6
clone_size: NA
d_call: NA

cdr3_aa: CATTQDYEQYF
cdr3_nt: TGTGCCACCACACAAGACTACGAGCAGTACTTC
v_call: TRBV10-3
j_call: TRBJ2-7
clone_size: many
d_call: NA

cdr3_aa: CASSRRPPPGNTIYF
cdr3_nt: TGTGCCAGCAGCCGACGCCCTCCTCCAGGAAACACCATATATTTT
v_call: TRBV7-6
j_call: TRBJ1-3
clone_size: few
d_call: NA

cdr3_aa: CASSFTGTGGHEQYF
cdr3_nt: TGTGCCAGCAGCTTTACCGGGACAGGGGGACACGAGCAGTACTTC
v_call: TRBV11-2
j_call: TRBJ2-7
clone_size: NA
d_call: TRBD1